This record covers a single T cell receptor (beta chain). The ends were cut back, 8 bases at V and 4 bases at J, with 16 bases in the middle. CDR1 is MGHDK and CDR2 is SYGVNS in the germline V gene. CDR3 length: 14 amino acids. The data originate from a study of blood T cell repertoires in COVID-19. Assay: immunoSEQ multiplex PCR; the TCRdb copy retains only in-frame clones and omits some. This table has 100,000 to 150,000 clones, more than 75% appearing once. J is TRBJ2-3 and V is TRBV25-1; D might be TRBD2 (6 bases). Specimen: peripheral blood. The sequence was collected from a human donor in a cohort sampled during active COVID-19. This CDR3 is CASAWRESADTQYF. The CDR3 coding sequence is TGTGCCAGCGCGTGGCGGGAATCGGCAGATACGCAGTATTTT.